This T cell receptor (beta chain) was identified during a study of PD-1 blockade in classical Hodgkin lymphoma. Study-level points and caveats: No one has yet defined what causes the repertoire differences, which may be disease activity or prior therapy.

On this clone: Its matching antigen is unknown.

Noted time point: cycle 4 day 1 (C4D1), after five to seven weeks of nivolumab. Brentuximab vedotin exposure varied, and every patient relapsed after autologous stem cell transplantation. Produced via immunoSEQ multiplex PCR; TCRdb's table is partial and in-frame only. This sample has about 39,000 clones, with 78% found just once. The TCR was taken from a human donor with classical Hodgkin lymphoma. The starting material was peripheral blood mononuclear cells (PBMCs), obtained before the fourth cycle of nivolumab.

The CDR3: CASSYLTGVNTGELFF. CDR3 nucleotides: TGTGCCAGCAGTTACTTAACAGGGGTGAACACCGGGGAGCTGTTTTTT. This chain links TRBV6-6 with TRBJ2-2; 7 positions match TRBD1. Germline loops: CDR1 MNHNY, CDR2 SVGAGI (reference sequence). This CDR3 has 16 residues. With V trimmed by 1 base and J by 1 base, 3 bases remained unmatched.